This T cell receptor (beta chain) was profiled in a study of T cell repertoires in cytomegalovirus infection. Study-level information: Public TCR beta signatures marked donors with CMV infection and the matching HLA.

This clonotype was detected a few times. As yet, its antigen is unknown. Findings of the study overall: Dominating the ex vivo response were TCR beta clonotypes that were CMV-specific and HLA-C-restricted. People with CMV and the relevant HLA were identified by cumulative public TCR beta family frequency.

TCRdb processed the reads anew with MiXCR; each CDR3 protein has one entry. This sample yields 180,000 or so distinct CDR3 sequences, of which approximately 18% are seen a single time; 20% to 25% belongs to the top ten. Deletions cut 0 bases from V and 3 bases from J, with 9 bases between. The CDR3 extends over 14 amino acids. CDR1 is SEHNR and CDR2 is FQNEAQ in the germline V gene (reference sequence). The clonotype originates from a human donor in good health (CMV status not recorded). Some clones in this sample may be carry-over from other donors' samples. The rearrangement uses TRBV7-9 and TRBJ2-7; D not resolved. Specimen: CD8+ T cells from PBMCs. The CDR3 here is CASSLAHTFYEQYF. The DNA for the CDR3 is TGTGCCAGCAGCTTAGCGCACACCTTCTACGAGCAGTACTTC.